The 26 T cell receptor beta chains presented below share a single source sample, sequenced in a study of Ad26.COV2.S vaccination and SARS-CoV-2 variants. The repertoire was sequenced with immunoSEQ multiplex PCR; TCRdb's copy has only in-frame clones and lacks some. The repertoire consists of around 450,000 clones, with about 91% occurring once and the leading ten covering approximately 2.5%. Regarding treatment: some 19 received Ad26.COV2.S at low or high dose, single or two shots; about 5 received placebo; per-sample allocation not given. It was on day 63 after the first vaccine or placebo injection that samples were taken. The sample consisted of peripheral blood, taken in a trial of Ad26.COV2.S vaccine versus placebo. The receptors here all came from a person aged 18 to 59 who received the Ad26.COV2.S COVID-19 vaccine or a placebo.

The rearrangement joins TRBV18 to TRBJ1-2; D is unresolved. The CDR3 consists of 14 residues. Germline loops: CDR1 KGHSH, CDR2 LQKENI. V lost 6 bases to trimming and J lost 2 bases, with 13 bases between them. The CDR3 bases are TGTGCCAGCTCCCCCGGGGAGGGCAACTATGGCTACACCTTC. Residues: CASSPGEGNYGYTF.

CDR3 bases: TGTGCCAGCAGCTTATCGGGATCCGTATTCAATGAGCAGTTCTTC. Encoded protein: CASSLSGSVFNEQFF. V and J are TRBV7-2 and TRBJ2-1, with D possibly TRBD2 on 5 matching bases. Trimming cost V 2 bases and J 6 bases, with 14 bases left between them. This CDR3 comprises 15 residues. CDR1 and CDR2 from the germline V gene are SGHTA and FQGNSA.

The V call is TRBV11-2, the J call TRBJ1-6; D is possibly TRBD1 (5 bases). V dropped 2 bases and J dropped 8 bases, with 19 bases sitting between them. CDR3 length: 17 residues. Germline V lookup: CDR1 SGHAT, CDR2 FQNNGV. The CDR3 protein is CASSLLGSRQRDSPLHF. DNA for the CDR3: TGTGCCAGCAGCTTACTCGGATCAAGACAGAGGGATTCACCCCTCCACTTT.

The chain joins TRBV5-1 to TRBJ1-5; D is ambiguous. The germline V gene encodes CDR1 SGHRS and CDR2 YFSETQ. This CDR3 has 15 residues. V was trimmed by 0 bases and J by 0 bases, leaving 7 bases between them. The CDR3 DNA is TGCGCCAGCAGCTTGGCCAGTGGTAGCAATCAGCCCCAGCATTTT. This gives the protein CASSLASGSNQPQHF.

The chain carries TRBV6-6 and TRBJ2-2, with D hard to call. This CDR3 has 14 amino acids. The V end was cut by 6 bases, the J end by 2 bases, with 10 bases between. Germline lookup yields CDR1 MNHNY and CDR2 SVGAGI (reference sequence). CDR3 sequence reads: CASRAELNTGELFF. The CDR3 nucleotides read TGTGCCAGCAGGGCAGAACTAAACACCGGGGAGCTGTTTTTT.

The V and J genes are TRBV19 and TRBJ1-6, with D perhaps TRBD1 (6 bases). Trimming took 5 bases from V and 0 from J, leaving 11 bases between them. The CDR3 has 16 amino acids. Looked up from germline, CDR1 is LNHDA and CDR2 is SQIVND (reference sequence). CDR3 region: CASSLTGSSYNSPLHF. CDR3 DNA: TGTGCCAGTAGTCTGACAGGAAGCTCCTATAATTCACCCCTCCACTTT.

This clone was observed once. The chain recombines TRBV5-1 with TRBJ2-1; 11 positions agree with TRBD2. This CDR3 region has 15 residues. With 0 bases clipped from V and 7 bases from J, the junction kept 3 bases outside the gene matches. CDR1 SGHRS and CDR2 YFSETQ come from the germline V gene. This chain's CDR3 is CASSLVAGGRNEQFF. CDR3 DNA: TGCGCCAGCAGCTTGGTAGCGGGGGGGAGGAATGAGCAGTTCTTC.

On this clone itself: Other nucleotide sequences in the sample specify the same CDR3. This sequence joins TRBV7-2 and TRBJ2-2; no clear D gene. Germline loops: CDR1 SGHTA, CDR2 FQGNSA. The CDR3 runs to 14 residues. Trimming left V 4 bases short and J 2 bases short, with 8 bases between. The CDR3 spells CASSSAINTGELFF. CDR3 coding DNA: TGTGCCAGCAGCTCAGCCATTAACACCGGGGAGCTGTTTTTT.

The chain carries TRBV2 and TRBJ2-7; TRBD1 agrees at 7 bases. The germline V gene has CDR1 SNHLY and CDR2 FYNNEI. CDR3 size: 17 residues. V lost 1 base and J lost 5; bases outside the gene matches: 14. CDR3 DNA: TGTGCCAGCAGTGAAGGGGACAGATGGACGTCCGTAGACGAGCAGTACTTC. This sequence encodes CASSEGDRWTSVDEQYF.

This rearrangement joins TRBV5-1 to TRBJ2-5; 12 bases align to TRBD2. Germline V gene lookup returns CDR1 SGHRS and CDR2 YFSETQ. The CDR3 consists of 15 residues. V shed 4 bases and J 5 bases; nucleotides not matched to a gene: 6. In DNA, the CDR3 is TGCGCCAGCAGCGGAGGACTAGCGGGACGGGAGACCCAGTACTTC. Protein product: CASSGGLAGRETQYF.

V gene TRBV6-5 combines with J gene TRBJ2-3; D may be TRBD2 (5 bases). V was trimmed by 7 bases and J by 0 bases, leaving 14 bases between them. The CDR3 has 15 amino acids. The germline CDR1 and CDR2 sequences are MNHEY and SVGAGI. The chain's CDR3 is CASTRVASSTDTQYF. Written as DNA, the CDR3 is TGTGCCAGCACGAGGGTGGCCTCAAGCACAGATACGCAGTATTTT.

V usage is TRBV5-1 and J usage is TRBJ1-2; no clear D. This CDR3 is built from 15 residues. Germline-derived CDR1 and CDR2 are SGHRS and YFSETQ. Trimming shortened V by 0 bases and J by 0 bases, and 9 bases separated the two germline ends. The CDR3 DNA reads as TGCGCCAGCAGCTTGGAAAGCTCCACTAACTATGGCTACACCTTC. Encoded protein: CASSLESSTNYGYTF.

The V gene is TRBV12-3 or TRBV12-4, the J gene TRBJ2-1; D remains unclear. The CDR3 sequence is 8 residues long. V dropped 7 bases and J dropped 13 bases, with 5 bases sitting between them. The CDR3 region has the DNA TGTGCCAGCATTCCTCAGTTCTTC. Its translation: CASIPQFF.

The chain recombines TRBV9 with TRBJ1-1; TRBD1 matches 7 bases. The CDR3 loop spans 13 amino acids. CDR1 and CDR2 from the germline V gene are SGDLS and YYNGEE. V dropped 4 bases and J dropped 7; count of bases not matched to a gene: 7. CDR3 in amino acids: CASSPGTAHEAFF. The DNA for the CDR3 is TGTGCCAGCAGCCCCGGGACAGCCCATGAAGCTTTCTTT.

The chain combines TRBV5-1 with TRBJ2-5; D is uncertain. Between the trimmed V and J ends, which lost 4 bases and 3 bases, there was a span of 10 bases. CDR1 and CDR2 (germline): SGHRS, YFSETQ. This CDR3 has 13 residues. The CDR3 coding sequence is TGCGCCAGCAGCATGGCGGCTAAAGAGACCCAGTACTTC. This codes for CASSMAAKETQYF.

This clone has just one count. The rearrangement joins TRBV5-1 to TRBJ2-2; D gene unclear. CDR1 is SGHRS, CDR2 YFSETQ, per germline. The CDR3 has 14 residues. Deletions cut 2 bases from V and 4 bases from J, with 9 bases between. The CDR3 is CASSFVGITGELFF. Written as DNA, the CDR3 is TGCGCCAGCAGCTTTGTGGGGATCACCGGGGAGCTGTTTTTT.

V gene TRBV13 combines with J gene TRBJ2-7; D remains unclear. Trimming removed 0 bases from V and 6 bases from J, with 9 bases in between. The CDR3 is 13 residues long. Germline V lookup: CDR1 PRHDT, CDR2 FYEKMQ (reference sequence). The CDR3: CASSLGLGGEQYV. In DNA, the CDR3 is TGTGCCAGCAGCTTAGGCCTTGGCGGCGAGCAGTACGTC.

The J gene is TRBJ1-6, the V gene TRBV7-3; D gene unclear. CDR3 length: 13 residues. The germline V and J ends were trimmed by 5 bases and 6 bases, with 8 bases remaining between them. Germline V CDR1 and CDR2: SGHTA, FQGTGA. The CDR3 region is CASSVRSNSPLHF. The CDR3 coding sequence is TGTGCCAGCAGCGTCCGGTCTAATTCACCCCTCCACTTT. The full variable domain, with the rest looked up from reference TRBV7-3 and TRBJ1-6, is GAGVSQTPSNKVTEKGKYVELRCDPISGHTALYWYRQSLGQGPEFLIYFQGTGAADDSGLPNDRFFAVRPEGSVSTLKIQRTERGDSAVYLCASSVRSNSPLHFGNGTRLTVT.

This clone is a singleton in its sample. This chain joins TRBV4-3 and TRBJ1-1; the D gene is possibly TRBD1 (5 bases). The germline V and J ends were trimmed by 6 bases and 2 bases, with 13 bases remaining between them. Germline lookup yields CDR1 LGHNA and CDR2 YSLEER. CDR3 length: 14 residues. CDR3 protein: CASSSDRTNTEAFF. CDR3 nucleotides: TGCGCCAGCAGTTCTGACAGAACCAACACTGAAGCTTTCTTT.

The chain is built from TRBV6-2 or TRBV6-3 and TRBJ1-6, with D unclear. Per germline, CDR1 MNHEY and CDR2 SVGEGT. This CDR3 contains 13 residues. Trimming cost V 4 bases and J 13 bases, with 14 bases left between them. The CDR3 DNA follows: TGTGCCAGCAGTTCGGAACCCTGGGATCCCCTCCACTTT. Amino acids: CASSSEPWDPLHF.

V is TRBV2 and J is TRBJ2-5; D remains unclear. CDR3 length: 14 amino acids. V shed 3 bases and J shed 2 bases, with 10 bases lying between them. The germline gives CDR1 SNHLY, CDR2 FYNNEI. The CDR3 is CASSDTTSQETQYF. The CDR3 nucleotides are TGTGCCAGCAGTGATACGACTTCTCAAGAGACCCAGTACTTC.

The chain is built from TRBV5-4 and TRBJ2-1; 9 nucleotides align to TRBD2. The germline V gene has CDR1 SGHNT and CDR2 YYREEE (reference sequence). This CDR3 spans 17 amino acids. J was trimmed by 4 bases and V by 4 bases; bases with no gene match: 12. CDR3 sequence reads: CASSTVTAGGRYNEQFF. CDR3 nucleotide sequence: TGTGCCAGCAGCACAGTAACAGCGGGAGGAAGGTACAATGAGCAGTTCTTC.

V is TRBV4-3 and J is TRBJ1-4, with D uncertain. Trimming cost V 2 bases and J 8 bases, with 9 bases left between them. The CDR3 runs 13 residues. Germline assignment: CDR1 LGHNA and CDR2 YSLEER. CDR3 protein: CASSQLGREKLFF. The CDR3 nucleotides are TGCGCCAGCAGCCAACTTGGGAGAGAAAAACTGTTTTTT.

The chain uses TRBV7-9 and TRBJ1-1; D ambiguous. Between the trimmed V and J ends, which lost 6 bases and 5 bases, there was a span of 10 bases. The CDR3 runs 12 residues. CDR1 is SEHNR and CDR2 is FQNEAQ in the germline V gene (reference sequence). CDR3 in amino acids: CASSLLETEAFF. CDR3 DNA sequence: TGTGCCAGCAGTTTACTGGAGACTGAAGCTTTCTTT.

The chain couples TRBV11-3 to TRBJ2-1, with 12 bases lining up with TRBD2. Trimming at V came to 2 bases and at J to 7 bases, leaving 6 bases not matched to a gene. Germline values: CDR1 SGHNT, CDR2 YENEEA. This CDR3 contains 16 residues. The CDR3 DNA reads TGTGCCAGCAGCTTAACTCTAGCGGGAGGGCTTAATGAGCAGTTCTTC. Protein: CASSLTLAGGLNEQFF.

CDR3 DNA sequence: TGTGCCAGCACGGGGGGACAGGGGTTCGGCGGCTACACCTTC. Protein product: CASTGGQGFGGYTF. This chain joins TRBV2 and TRBJ1-2; 10 nucleotides line up with TRBD1. V gave up 7 bases and J gave up 8 bases; unmatched junction bases: 10. Germline V lookup: CDR1 SNHLY, CDR2 FYNNEI. CDR3 size: 14 residues.